Each of the 2 T cell receptor beta chains below was sequenced from the same sample in a study of shared clonotypes between healthy human individuals (dated by TCRdb to between 2020 and 2021). Library construction relied on the immunoSEQ multiplex PCR assay. TCRdb mirrors the immuneACCESS table, restricted to in-frame sequences. Some clones are absent from its copies; in checked studies, under half trace to an unresolved V gene, and the reason for the others is unknown. A total of approximately 1.4 million clones appear in this sample, around 98% of them only once. The leading ten clones occupy less than 0.55% of the sample. Sequences were obtained from naive CD4+ T cells sorted from blood. This specimen's cell subset or site label, interpreted: CD45RA+ positively selected. These receptors were obtained from a man aged 25-45 years in good health.

The chain joins TRBV27 to TRBJ2-1; perhaps TRBD1 as D (6 bases). This CDR3 region has 15 residues. Germline CDR1 and CDR2: MNHEY and SMNVEV (reference sequence). V dropped 5 bases and J dropped 6 bases, with 17 bases sitting between them. CDR3 sequence: CASSIQGPGINEQFF. CDR3 in DNA: TGTGCCAGCAGTATCCAGGGGCCCGGTATCAATGAGCAGTTCTTC.

The V and J genes are TRBV10-2 and TRBJ1-4; D remains ambiguous. CDR3 length equals 14 residues. Germline assignment: CDR1 WSHSY and CDR2 SAAADI. Trimming left V 8 bases short and J 4 bases short, with 14 bases between. The CDR3: CASRAQRFNEKLFF. CDR3 in DNA: TGCGCCAGCCGCGCACAGAGATTTAATGAAAAACTGTTTTTT.